This T cell receptor beta chain was found in a study (dated by TCRdb to between 2015 and 2017). Study-wide context: The study examined whether tumor-infiltrating Tregs in breast cancer are drawn from blood Tregs or arise in situ by conversion from other CD4+ T cell subsets. Broad study findings and their caveats: The larger-cohort validation was restricted to a single TCR beta V-J rearrangement rather than whole repertoires. The greatest overlap of tumor-infiltrating Treg TCR alpha and beta sequences was observed with tumor naive CD4+ T cells, followed by blood naive CD4+ T cells. Tumor memory CD4+ T cell TCR gene usage was found to cluster with blood and lymph node memory CD4+ cells and with lymph node naive CD4+ cells.

CD4+CD45RO+CD25- cells were isolated as memory CD4+ T cells. Tregs, naive and memory CD4+ T cells from tumor, blood and ipsilateral draining lymph nodes of 5 or 6 breast cancer patients underwent full-length TCR alpha and beta sequencing. Tumor tissue and lymph nodes obtained by ipsilateral axillary dissection were perfused with PBS, cut into small pieces and digested using collagenase I and hyaluronidase. Sorted cell populations were confirmed by FACS to exceed 90% purity. Full-length TCR variable regions were amplified by 5' RACE PCR with constant-region reverse primers, followed by semi-nested PCR with Nested Universal Primer A. The ReliaPrep RNA Cell Miniprep System was used to extract total RNA, which was then reverse transcribed into 5'RACE-ready cDNA with the SMARTer RACE 5'/3' Kit. Full-length TCR alpha and beta libraries were barcoded with multiplex adaptors and sequenced on an Illumina MiSeq. The source study handled its data this way. For each of nine subset-tissue groups, sequencing data from the five patients were combined, and the groups were compared by unsupervised clustering of TCR gene usage. The Morisita-Horn index was used to calculate repertoire similarity, with shared sequences weighted by how much each contributed to each repertoire. TCRdb took the public reads, trimmed them with fastp at Q25, ran MiXCR for clone calling and kept in-frame beta chains. Here each entry gathers all rows of one CDR3 protein and keeps the most common genes and DNA. The V and J calls follow TCRdb's processing rather than the paper's. Here the sample has tens of thousands of distinct CDR3 sequences; roughly 30% occur a single time. Of the sample, 2.5% to 3.5% is held by the ten largest clones.

CDR1 and CDR2, looked up from the germline V gene, are SGHRS and YFSETQ. The germline V end is reduced by 1 base and the J end by 4 bases; junction bases left unmatched: 6. The CDR3 goes from the cysteine to the phenylalanine over 16 residues. The read is trimmed to its CDR3 DNA, 48 bases read in frame from base 1. This clonotype was observed a few times. Its antigen is still unknown. Base qualities are not recorded, but no much larger clone differs from it by a single base. This sequence uses TRBV5-1 and TRBJ2-1, and 9 junctional nucleotides match TRBD2. The receptor's source is a female donor with breast cancer. The sample taken for sequencing was tumor-infiltrating memory CD4+ T cells sorted from the breast tumor. Explained via the paper, the cell subset or site label denotes: memory CD4+ T cells, CD4+CD45RO+CD25-. The sequence in DNA is TGCGCCAGCAGCTTGAATGAGGCGGGAGGGTACAATGAGCAGTTCTTC. Its translation reads: CASSLNEAGGYNEQFF.